This TCR beta chain comes out of a study of cytomegalovirus exposure and HLA in healthy donors (dated by TCRdb to 2016 to 2017). About the full investigation: According to an earlier analysis of 587 of the donors, roughly 180 million T cells yielded some 120 million unique TCR beta sequences and around 280 Gb of sequence data. Approximately 310 gigabases of sequencing data and roughly 80 million unique TCR sequences made up an early release that covered 640 HLA-typed donors. Of the approximately 400 genotyped donors, roughly 80% fell in the genetic ancestry cluster associated with self-reported Caucasian donors. The aim of the study was to test whether cataloging public T cell receptors could identify signatures of past pathogen exposure. Using immunosequencing, the study profiled T cell repertoires from about 650 subjects and related those repertoires to cytomegalovirus serostatus. In addition to the first cohort of hundreds of subjects, a separate validation cohort of 120 different subjects was used. To predict cytomegalovirus infection status, the study combined high-throughput TCR immunosequencing, statistical association of individual TCRs with disease status, and machine learning. To study patterns of TCR occurrence, a later analysis re-analyzed previously published TCR beta repertoires from around 670 donors and added high-resolution HLA genotyping. Rather than drawing on any new phenotypic data, the later analysis identified candidate immune exposures from TCR beta sequences and the way those sequences occurred across donors. In an earlier analysis of more than 550 of the donors, high-throughput TCR beta sequencing was used to judge whether each TCR beta V gene segment behaved as functional or pseudogenic. Alongside the repertoire data, information on donor age, sex, ethnicity and CMV serostatus was compiled. A later genetic analysis used genome-wide SNP genotypes for about 60% of the 666 donors, treating that subset as a discovery cohort. Every discovery cohort repertoire had been produced on one sequencing platform. HLA typing covered class I and class II loci at four-digit resolution. The number of donors typed differed by locus, with roughly 620-640 for A, B, C, DRB1 and DQB1, roughly 520 for DQA1, under 610 for DPA1, and some 470 for DPB1. Five DR-DQ haplotypes were treated as single units for association and clustering because of strong linkage in the cohort. Across 398 genotyped donors of the cohort, an average of about 240,000 unique TCR beta nucleotide sequences per donor were sequenced, and 15% to 20% of those sequences were non-productive.

The investigation overall reported the following: A later analysis associated approximately 17,000 TCR beta sequences with specific HLA alleles at a false discovery rate of 0.05. Because HLA typing was missing for some donors at each locus, association tests included only the typed subset. In both the original and validation cohorts, the classifier was reported to diagnose cytomegalovirus status with high specificity and sensitivity. For the cohort, immune exposure information was limited to CMV serostatus. In a later analysis, most CMV-associated TCR beta chains were found to appear HLA-restricted, with HLA associations seemingly driven largely by CMV exposure. Correlated functional status among segregating V segments might be attributable to linkage disequilibrium, but an unknown experimental factor could not be ruled out. Several of the top co-occurrence clusters appeared to be linked to parvovirus B19, influenza, CMV and Epstein-Barr virus, according to a later analysis. Presence/absence analyses assumed roughly uniform sequencing depth across donors, an assumption that may not hold. Some IMGT-functional V segments, including TRBV6-2 and TRBV6-3, could not be told apart with the 87-base-pair reads, so those segments were excluded. A further reported finding was that TCR beta sequences accurately predicted the HLA-A and HLA-B alleles for most subjects in the first cohort. Strong co-occurrence of HLA alleles, especially DR and DQ, made assigning TCR associations to individual alleles difficult. A group of highly shared sequence variants was considered likely to be a technical artifact of the sequencing pipeline. In this cohort, only TCR beta chains were sequenced, and detectable features were limited by the absence of alpha or paired-chain data. Across donors, most TCR sequences were observed very rarely, whereas some public TCRs were present in many individuals. V-gene and J-gene trimming of TCR beta chains was associated with a missense DCLRE1C variant in a later genetic analysis, and the association was replicated in an independent cohort. Compared with the approximately 670-donor mean, donors in an Asian-associated ancestry cluster had fewer N-insertions in productive TCRs, according to a later genetic analysis. In a later analysis, HLA-associated TCR beta chains were found to be more clonally expanded and to have lower generation probabilities than equally common non-associated chains. The authors suggested that the approach could potentially be generalized to other disease states and immunological phenotypes. In a later analysis, the rate of TCR association differed among HLA loci, with DRB1 alleles having the most associated TCRs and HLA-C alleles having the fewest. Three of the identified cytomegalovirus-associated TCR beta chains were confirmed in vitro to be specific for cytomegalovirus antigens. Some 15 rarely observed V segments, including chromosome 9 orphons, were excluded from the earlier analysis of several hundred of the donors because counts were too low. A total of 150 to 200 TCR beta chains were listed by the study as associated with cytomegalovirus. An earlier analysis of approximately 590 of the donors showed that most TCR beta V segments appeared in productive rearrangements either about 90% or about 30% of the time, which broadly matched IMGT annotations.

After removal of 7 bases from V and 6 bases from J, the junction retains 21 bases not matched to a gene. From a lookup of the germline V gene, CDR1 and CDR2 are SQVTM and ANQGSEA. Taken from cysteine to phenylalanine, the CDR3 has 18 residues. The entry retains the CDR3 DNA only, 54 bases that are in frame from base 1. The cohort was made up of 500 to 850 healthy bone marrow donors. At the time of sampling, all cohort members were nominally healthy, though unrecorded immune exposures were likely present. The donor was CMV seronegative and was included in the group of several hundred seronegative cohort members. Each donor provided a peripheral blood sample, and peripheral blood mononuclear cells were used for TCR beta sequencing. Genomic DNA extraction from the blood cell samples was performed with the Qiagen DNeasy Blood Extraction Kit. Libraries came from the immunoSEQ multiplex PCR assay. For the multiplex PCR, a mixture combining 60 forward primers for TCR Vbeta segments and 13 reverse primers for TCR Jbeta segments was used. A multiplex PCR assay on genomic DNA amplified the CDR3 region of rearranged TCR beta genes. The Illumina HiSeq System was used to sequence the amplified TCR beta libraries as 87-base-pair reads. The study's processing was this. In a later analysis, tens of millions of unique TCR beta chains were counted across the roughly 670 repertoires, and roughly 11 million of these chains were shared by at least two donors. A nearest-neighbor algorithm error-corrected the raw reads and collapsed the reads into unique sequences, merging closely related sequences to remove PCR and sequencing errors. CDR3 sequences were aligned to IMGT reference sequences to assign V, D and J gene segments. For a sequence to be retained, a match of at least six nucleotides to both a V gene segment and a J gene segment was required. A rearrangement counted as productive if the CDR3 had no stop codons and remained in frame with V and J, and every other rearrangement counted as non-productive. Following IMGT convention, CDR3 was defined as the stretch from the second conserved V-encoded cysteine to the conserved J-encoded phenylalanine. The earlier analysis of some 550 of the donors excluded any sequence lacking an unambiguous match to a single V gene segment. In an earlier analysis of several hundred of the donors, V segments were called functional above 56.7% productive rearrangements and were called segregating when the between-donor standard deviation exceeded 5%. A statistical classification framework was developed to diagnose cytomegalovirus status using the catalog of TCR beta chain sequences. V and J gene assignment, in a later analysis, came from comparing TCR nucleotide sequences with IMGT/GENE-DB human TR gene sequences. The TCRdist pipeline was used in a later analysis to assign CDR3 sequences and most-parsimonious VDJ recombination scenarios. In a later analysis, every TCR beta chain was defined by the combination of its CDR3 amino acid sequence and its V-gene family, and reads without a unique V-gene family were dropped. A later analysis removed 592 highly shared, low-generation-probability nucleotide sequences to deal with suspected cross-contamination and a sequencing artifact. In a later analysis, a clonal expansion index for each public chain was calculated from normalized within-repertoire ranks of inferred template counts. Generation probabilities in a later analysis came from a VDJ recombination model fitted to out-of-frame rearrangements, and those results were checked against IGoR. In a later analysis, hypergeometric tests were used to score TCR-TCR, TCR-HLA and TCR-CMV co-occurrence, with a repertoire-size bias correction applied to TCR pairs. False discovery rates were estimated in a later analysis by permuting HLA or CMV assignments 20 times. In a later analysis, co-occurring TCRs were grouped with DBSCAN, and TCRdist sequence similarity was added when clustering was performed within HLA-allele-positive subsets. For co-occurrence clustering, repertoires with fewer than 30,000 or more than 120,000 public chains were excluded, along with five repertoires with anomalous nucleotide sharing. Held by TCRdb, this immuneACCESS table contains in-frame sequences only and omits some clones. Under half of the omission traces to an unresolved V gene where checked; the cause of the rest is unknown. V, J and clone size were drawn from that table, and D and trimming were deduced from the DNA. The table for this sample lists some 200,000 clones; roughly 80% of them were counted only once. The ten most abundant clones make up about 3.8% of the sample.

With regard to this clone: The antigen it recognizes is unknown. The input lacks base qualities; no much larger clone sits a single base away.

The chain employs TRBV29-1 and TRBJ2-7, with 13 middle bases fitting TRBD2. The TCR comes from a man aged 50-60 years in good health and CMV-seronegative. Input material: PBMCs. The DNA sequence follows: TGCAGCGCAGAAGGGACCCCGACTAGCGGGGGGATAAGAAGCGAGCAGTACTTC. Its protein reads: CSAEGTPTSGGIRSEQYF.